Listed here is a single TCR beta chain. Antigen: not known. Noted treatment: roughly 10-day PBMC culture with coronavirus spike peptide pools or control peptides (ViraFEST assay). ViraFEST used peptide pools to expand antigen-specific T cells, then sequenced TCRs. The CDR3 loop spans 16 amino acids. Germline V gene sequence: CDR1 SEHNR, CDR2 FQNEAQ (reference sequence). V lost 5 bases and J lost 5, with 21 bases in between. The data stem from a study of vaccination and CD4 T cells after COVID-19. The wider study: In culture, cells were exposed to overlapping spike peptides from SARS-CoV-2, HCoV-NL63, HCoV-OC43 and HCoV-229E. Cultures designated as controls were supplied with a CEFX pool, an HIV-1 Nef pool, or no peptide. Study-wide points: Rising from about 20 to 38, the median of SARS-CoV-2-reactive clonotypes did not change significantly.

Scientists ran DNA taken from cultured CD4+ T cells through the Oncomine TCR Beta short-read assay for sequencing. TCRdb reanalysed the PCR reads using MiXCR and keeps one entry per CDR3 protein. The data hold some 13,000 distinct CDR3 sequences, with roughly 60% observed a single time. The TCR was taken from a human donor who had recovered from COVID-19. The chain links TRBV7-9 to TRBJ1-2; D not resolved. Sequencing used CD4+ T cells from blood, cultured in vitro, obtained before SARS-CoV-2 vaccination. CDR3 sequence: CASSQQNGPEVYGYTF. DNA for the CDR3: TGTGCCAGCAGCCAACAGAACGGGCCAGAAGTTTATGGCTACACCTTC.